A selection of T cell receptor beta chains follows, all from one sample in a study of CD8+CD57+ T cells in acquired aplastic anemia. TCRdb ran MiXCR on the reads and lists one entry per CDR3 protein. The sample shows around 430,000 distinct CDR3 sequences, roughly a third of them seen only once. Specimen: sorted CD4+, CD8+, or CD8+CD57+ T cells (not recorded which) from PBMCs. The receptors were sampled from a human donor with aplastic anemia. Both conserved end residues are part of each CDR3. Each record gives: V gene, J gene, D gene, clone size, CDR3 protein. A D gene is named only where the DNA matches it firmly. Clone sizes are given selectively: once, few, many, or a class where the clone is expanded.

v_call: TRBV2; j_call: TRBJ2-3; d_call: -; clone_size: -; cdr3_aa: CASSDWTVNTDTQYF
v_call: TRBV14; j_call: TRBJ1-5; d_call: -; clone_size: many; cdr3_aa: CASSLGAQQPQHF
v_call: TRBV2; j_call: TRBJ2-1; d_call: -; clone_size: -; cdr3_aa: CASNAYNEQFF
v_call: TRBV20-1; j_call: TRBJ2-4; d_call: TRBD2; clone_size: -; cdr3_aa: CSRGAKLAGIQYF
v_call: TRBV14; j_call: TRBJ2-3; d_call: -; clone_size: many; cdr3_aa: CASSQEDTQYF
v_call: TRBV7-2; j_call: TRBJ2-7; d_call: -; clone_size: few; cdr3_aa: CASSLAGRGAEQYF
v_call: TRBV7-9; j_call: TRBJ1-3; d_call: -; clone_size: few; cdr3_aa: CASSLLGRGSGNTIYF
v_call: TRBV10-3; j_call: TRBJ1-5; d_call: TRBD1; clone_size: few; cdr3_aa: CVTAQGQDQPQHF
v_call: TRBV6-1; j_call: TRBJ1-2; d_call: TRBD1; clone_size: -; cdr3_aa: CASSQDRVVLGYTF
v_call: TRBV4-1; j_call: TRBJ1-1; d_call: TRBD1; clone_size: once; cdr3_aa: CASSQEPRGQGGMNTEAFF
v_call: TRBV25-1; j_call: TRBJ1-6; d_call: -; clone_size: -; cdr3_aa: CASSECLCASCLGSGNSPLHF
v_call: TRBV9; j_call: TRBJ1-1; d_call: -; clone_size: many; cdr3_aa: CASSVDPLNTEAFF
v_call: TRBV10-3; j_call: TRBJ2-2; d_call: TRBD1; clone_size: -; cdr3_aa: CASRFEDRITGELFF